What follows are 17 T cell receptor beta chains derived from one specimen sequenced in a study of T cell responses to AZD1222 COVID-19 vaccine. TCRdb's copy holds only in-frame clones and misses some; the assay was immunoSEQ multiplex PCR. The data hold approximately 180,000 clones, with approximately 90% observed a single time. Sequenced here: peripheral blood, sampled on day 0 of AZD1222 vaccination. The receptors were gathered from an adult in good health.

Of note for this clone: The same CDR3 is also encoded by other DNA sequences in this sample. This rearrangement joins TRBV10-3 to TRBJ2-5; D remains unclear. With 0 bases removed from V and 4 bases from J, the gap between germline ends came to 3 bases. Germline CDR1 and CDR2: ENHRY and SYGVKD. There are 12 residues in the CDR3. CDR3 DNA: TGTGCCATCAGTGAGTCGGGAGAGACCCAGTACTTC. Translated: CAISESGETQYF.

The genes are TRBV6-4 and TRBJ1-6; TRBD1 might be the D (5 bases). The CDR3 is made up of 14 amino acids. V was pared by 3 bases and J by 10 bases, with 13 bases between. CDR1 and CDR2 (germline): MRHNA, SNTAGT. DNA of the CDR3: TGTGCCAGCAGTGAGGCCAGGGAGGGGTCACCCCTCCACTTT. Its protein product is CASSEAREGSPLHF.

The rearrangement joins TRBV20-1 to TRBJ2-3; D not certain. Germline assignment: CDR1 DFQATT and CDR2 SNEGSKA (reference sequence). With 3 bases removed from V and 2 bases from J, the gap between germline ends came to 15 bases. This CDR3 spans 15 amino acids. CDR3 residues: CSASDPRVTTDTQYF. The DNA of the CDR3 is TGCAGTGCTAGTGACCCCCGGGTGACCACAGATACGCAGTATTTT.

The sample holds one count of this clone. The chain recombines TRBV6-5 with TRBJ1-2; D unclear. CDR1 is MNHEY, CDR2 SVGAGI, per germline. V dropped 5 bases and J dropped 3 bases, with 13 bases sitting between them. The CDR3 is made up of 14 amino acids. The CDR3 DNA reads as TGTGCCAGCAGTCCTAGGACGGACCACTATGGCTACACCTTC. Protein product: CASSPRTDHYGYTF.

This clone was seen a handful of times. This sequence joins TRBV4-2 and TRBJ1-2, with 9 bases fitting TRBD1. This CDR3 is built from 16 residues. Losses at the gene ends were 7 bases for V and 8 bases for J; bases not matched to a gene: 17. Germline CDR1 reads LGHNA; CDR2 reads YNFKEQ. The CDR3 spells CASTSASLQGAKGYTF. DNA of the CDR3: TGTGCCAGCACATCGGCCTCTTTACAGGGGGCAAAGGGCTACACCTTC.

The chain employs TRBV6-5 and TRBJ2-7; 9 bases fit TRBD2. V lost 8 bases to trimming and J lost 1 base; unmatched junction nucleotides: 3. In germline, CDR1 is MNHEY, CDR2 SVGAGI. The CDR3 contains 13 residues. In nucleotides, the CDR3 is TGTGCCAGCCAGACTAGCGGTTCCTACGAGCAGTACTTC. Translating gives CASQTSGSYEQYF.

This chain connects TRBV19 to TRBJ2-1; D is undetermined. Trimming took 7 bases from V and 6 from J, leaving 7 bases between them. The CDR3 runs 11 residues. The germline V gene has CDR1 LNHDA and CDR2 SQIVND (reference sequence). CDR3 sequence (DNA): TGTGCCAGTACCCACAGCAATGAGCAGTTCTTC. Amino acid sequence: CASTHSNEQFF.

The V gene is TRBV5-4, the J gene TRBJ1-1; D not resolved. CDR1 and CDR2 (germline): SGHNT, YYREEE (reference sequence). The CDR3 has 14 amino acids. Trimming took off 0 bases at V and 6 bases at J, with 12 bases between the two ends. CDR3 bases: TGTGCCAGCAGCTTGGCCAAGGGCAGCGCTGAAGCTTTCTTT. Protein sequence: CASSLAKGSAEAFF.

J is TRBJ1-2 and V is TRBV6-4; 7 nucleotides align to TRBD1. Germline CDR1 MRHNA, CDR2 SNTAGT. The CDR3 extends over 15 amino acids. Germline trimming cut 6 bases from V and 8 bases from J; bases unmatched to any gene: 15. In DNA, the CDR3 is TGTGCCAGCAGGGATCACCTAGGGGGCGCGGGCGGCTACACCTTC. It yields the protein CASRDHLGGAGGYTF.

The chain joins TRBV9 to TRBJ1-2, with a tentative D call TRBD1 (5 bases). V lost 3 bases and J lost 6, with 18 bases in between. The CDR3 sequence is 15 residues long. CDR1 and CDR2 from the germline V gene are SGDLS and YYNGEE. CDR3 in DNA: TGTGCCAGCAGCGGCGACAGAAAAGGGTACCATGGCTACACCTTC. It translates to CASSGDRKGYHGYTF.

The CDR3 sequence is CASSQGQGFDYGYTF. CDR3 in DNA: TGTGCCAGCAGCCAGGGGCAGGGTTTTGACTATGGCTACACCTTC. This chain uses TRBV7-6 with TRBJ1-2; weak D call: TRBD1 (6 bases). Between the trimmed V and J ends, which lost 5 bases and 3 bases, there was a span of 16 bases. The CDR3 contains 15 residues. Germline values: CDR1 SGHVS, CDR2 FNYEAQ.

V usage is TRBV19 and J usage is TRBJ1-1; D remains unclear. The CDR3 consists of 14 residues. Trimming stripped 7 bases from V and 5 bases from J, with 17 bases between. The germline CDR1 and CDR2 sequences are LNHDA and SQIVND (reference sequence). The CDR3 DNA sequence: TGTGCCAGTACCCCAGCAGTGAGGGTGACTGAAGCTTTCTTT. Its protein product is CASTPAVRVTEAFF.

The rearrangement uses TRBV2 and TRBJ2-3; 7 bases line up with TRBD2. The CDR3 sequence is 15 residues long. CDR1 and CDR2 (germline): SNHLY, FYNNEI. V was pared by 6 bases and J by 0 bases, with 6 bases of the junction left unmatched. The CDR3 sequence: CASRDRDYSTDTQYF. As DNA, the CDR3 is TGTGCCAGCAGAGACCGGGACTATAGCACAGATACGCAGTATTTT.

This clone appeared once. The chain is built from TRBV5-6 and TRBJ2-4; D is perhaps TRBD2 (5 bases). CDR1 is SGHDT and CDR2 is YYEEEE in the germline V gene. V was trimmed by 2 bases and J by 4 bases, leaving 13 bases between them. The CDR3 extends over 15 amino acids. CDR3 loop: CASSLWLAEKNIQYF. The DNA for the CDR3 is TGTGCCAGCAGCTTATGGCTAGCAGAAAAAAACATTCAGTACTTC.

The chain employs TRBV7-9 and TRBJ1-2, with a tentative D call TRBD1 (6 bases). V shed 5 bases and J shed 5 bases, with 9 bases lying between them. The CDR3 totals 12 residues. Looked up from germline, CDR1 is SEHNR and CDR2 is FQNEAQ (reference sequence). The CDR3 DNA reads as TGTGCCAGCAGCCCGGACAGTTATGGCTACACCTTC. Its protein product is CASSPDSYGYTF.

The chain recombines TRBV30 with TRBJ2-2; TRBD2 aligns across 8 bases. There are 14 residues in the CDR3. The germline V gene has CDR1 GTSNPN and CDR2 SVGIG (reference sequence). V lost 5 bases and J lost 0; bases outside the gene matches: 2. CDR3 amino acids: CAWHGGANTGELFF. DNA of the CDR3: TGTGCCTGGCACGGGGGGGCGAACACCGGGGAGCTGTTTTTT.

The genes are TRBV28 and TRBJ2-7; 11 nucleotides match TRBD1. The V segment lost 7 bases and the J segment 7 bases; nucleotides outside the gene matches: 9. Per germline, CDR1 MDHEN and CDR2 SYDVKM. CDR3 length: 14 residues. CDR3 DNA: TGTGCCAGCATCTGGGGGACAGGGGGAGGAGAGCAGTACTTC. Encoded protein: CASIWGTGGGEQYF.